A single sample is the source of the 25 T cell receptor beta chains below, sequenced in a study of graft-versus-host responses after intestinal transplantation. Sequenced by immunoSEQ multiplex PCR; TCRdb stores in-frame clones only, minus some. This sample has fewer than 85,000 clones, with approximately 94% found just once. Their specific antigens are unknown. Specimen: unstimulated CD8+ T cells sorted from spleen or lymph node cells, collected before intestinal transplant. The receptors originated from a human donor who received an intestinal transplant.

The chain recombines TRBV9 with TRBJ2-1; a weak D match, TRBD2 (7 bases). V was shortened by 3 bases and J by 3 bases, with 10 bases between the two germline ends. This CDR3 spans 14 amino acids. Germline values: CDR1 SGDLS, CDR2 YYNGEE. The DNA of the CDR3 is TGTGCCAGCAGCGCGGGGGGCGGCTACAATGAGCAGTTCTTC. Translated: CASSAGGGYNEQFF. Full variable domain (outside the CDR3, taken from reference TRBV9 and TRBJ2-1): DSGVTQTPKHLITATGQRVTLRCSPRSGDLSVYWYQQSLDQGLQFLIQYYNGEERAKGNILERFSAQQFPDLHSELNLSSLELGDSALYFCASSAGGGYNEQFFGPGTRLTVL.

The chain has TRBV27 and TRBJ1-6; tentatively, D is TRBD1 (5 bases). Germline CDR1 and CDR2: MNHEY and SMNVEV (reference sequence). The CDR3 contains 16 residues. V was clipped by 5 bases and J by 6 bases, with 17 bases between them. The CDR3 coding sequence is TGTGCCAGCAGTCCTACCCCGGGGGGTTCTAATTCACCCCTCCACTTT. Protein product: CASSPTPGGSNSPLHF.

The J gene is TRBJ1-3, the V gene TRBV6-5; TRBD1 might be the D (5 bases). V lost 2 bases, J lost 4 bases, and 12 bases lay in between. CDR1 and CDR2 (germline): MNHEY, SVGAGI. The CDR3 runs to 15 residues. CDR3 residues: CASSYGAGRGNTIYF. Here the CDR3 DNA reads TGTGCCAGCAGTTACGGGGCAGGGAGAGGAAACACCATATATTTT.

The chain employs TRBV6-1 and TRBJ1-2; no clear D gene. The length of the CDR3 is 11 residues. Germline assignment: CDR1 MNHNS and CDR2 SASEGT. Trimming shortened V by 5 bases and J by 7 bases, and 8 bases separated the two germline ends. The CDR3 loop is CASSYGGGYTF. CDR3 nucleotide sequence: TGTGCCAGCAGTTACGGCGGTGGCTACACCTTC.

The sample holds one count of this clone. The genes are TRBV28 and TRBJ2-1; D ambiguous. The CDR3 contains 13 residues. With 1 base removed from V and 8 bases from J, the gap between germline ends came to 9 bases. Per germline, CDR1 MDHEN and CDR2 SYDVKM. CDR3 in amino acids: CASSLYAHDEQFF. The CDR3 DNA reads TGTGCCAGCAGTTTATACGCTCACGATGAGCAGTTCTTC.

V is TRBV5-6 and J is TRBJ1-1; D uncertain. V lost 4 bases and J 0 bases, leaving 16 bases between the germline ends. The germline V gene has CDR1 SGHDT and CDR2 YYEEEE. The CDR3 runs to 16 residues. The CDR3 nucleotides are TGTGCCAGCAGCCCGGATGGGGTCCTCATGAACACTGAAGCTTTCTTT. It encodes CASSPDGVLMNTEAFF. Full variable domain (rest looked up from reference TRBV5-6 and TRBJ1-1): DAGVTQSPTHLIKTRGQQVTLRCSPKSGHDTVSWYQQALGQGPQFIFQYYEEEERQRGNFPDRFSGHQFPNYSSELNVNALLLGDSALYLCASSPDGVLMNTEAFFGQGTRLTVV.

V usage is TRBV6-6 and J usage is TRBJ2-1; unclear D gene. The CDR3 runs 14 residues. With 0 bases removed from V and 10 bases from J, the gap between germline ends came to 13 bases. Germline V gene data show CDR1 as MNHNY and CDR2 as SVGAGI (reference sequence). In nucleotides, the CDR3 is TGTGCCAGCAGTTACTCTCAACGGACCCCGGAGCAGTTCTTC. Amino acids: CASSYSQRTPEQFF.

The chain recombines TRBV29-1 with TRBJ2-7, with unresolved D. This CDR3 spans 12 amino acids. V gave up 7 bases and J gave up 0 bases, with 10 bases separating them. Germline CDR1 reads SQVTM; CDR2 reads ANQGSEA. In nucleotides, the CDR3 is TGCAGCGCGGCTCCATCCTCCTACGAGCAGTACTTC. This codes for CSAAPSSYEQYF.

The chain is built from TRBV10-3 and TRBJ2-1; 13 nucleotides agree with TRBD2. Trimming cost V 2 bases and J 3 bases; bases outside gene matches: 10. The CDR3 runs to 19 residues. Germline-derived CDR1 and CDR2 are ENHRY and SYGVKD. CDR3 nucleotide sequence: TGTGCCATCAGTGAGCTGGGACTAGCGGGGTCAGGGGTCTACAATGAGCAGTTCTTC. Encoded protein: CAISELGLAGSGVYNEQFF.

Comments on this clone: Compared with germline, one end of the junction differs, possibly owing to a read error. Distinct nucleotide sequences in the sample also encode this CDR3. This rearrangement joins TRBV6-1 to TRBJ2-5; 8 positions agree with TRBD2. The CDR3 has 15 residues. Germline V gene lookup returns CDR1 MNHNS and CDR2 SASEGT. For the CDR3, the DNA is TGCGCCAGCAGTGTAGGAGCGGGAGATTCAGAGACCCAGTACTTC. Amino acid sequence: CASSVGAGDSETQYF.

V is TRBV11-2 and J is TRBJ2-2; D gene ambiguous. Trimming shortened V by 1 base and J by 0 bases, and 15 bases separated the two germline ends. This CDR3 has 18 residues. CDR1 is SGHAT and CDR2 is FQNNGV in the germline V gene. CDR3 DNA: TGTGCCAGCAGCTTAGCGCCAGTCCGGGCCCCGAACACCGGGGAGCTGTTTTTT. Translated, it gives CASSLAPVRAPNTGELFF.

The chain combines TRBV27 with TRBJ2-3; 10 bases align to TRBD1. Germline V lookup: CDR1 MNHEY, CDR2 SMNVEV (reference sequence). The CDR3 is made up of 15 amino acids. The V gene end was trimmed by 6 bases and the J gene end by 1 base; junction bases not matched to a gene: 4. CDR3 amino acids: CASRADRGGTDTQYF. The DNA of the CDR3 is TGTGCCAGCAGAGCGGACAGGGGGGGCACAGATACGCAGTATTTT.

J is TRBJ2-7 and V is TRBV27; possibly TRBD1 for D (6 bases). Germline loops: CDR1 MNHEY, CDR2 SMNVEV (reference sequence). Trimming stripped 3 bases from V and 2 bases from J, with 14 bases between. This CDR3 contains 15 residues. CDR3 bases: TGTGCCAGCAGTTTCTTCGGGACACAAACCTACGAGCAGTACTTC. It is translated as CASSFFGTQTYEQYF.

V gene TRBV4-2 combines with J gene TRBJ2-7; 16 bases are shared with TRBD2. CDR3 size: 19 residues. Germline V gene data show CDR1 as LGHNA and CDR2 as YNFKEQ. V shed 0 bases, J shed 6 bases, and the junction held 11 bases outside the gene matches. The DNA of the CDR3 is TGTGCCAGCAGCCAAGACCTGGGACTAGCGGGAGGGCCACCCAGCGAGCAGTACTTC. It yields the protein CASSQDLGLAGGPPSEQYF.

The V and J genes are TRBV15 and TRBJ2-6; D not certain. The CDR3 sequence is 18 residues long. The germline V and J ends were trimmed by 1 base and 2 bases, with 15 bases remaining between them. Germline lookup yields CDR1 LNHNV and CDR2 YYDKDF (reference sequence). In DNA, the CDR3 is TGTGCCACCAGCAGAGGGGTAGGAGAGTGGGCTGGGGCCAACGTCCTGACTTTC. This encodes CATSRGVGEWAGANVLTF. Supplemented by reference TRBV15 and TRBJ2-6, the full variable domain reads DAMVIQNPRYQVTQFGKPVTLSCSQTLNHNVMYWYQQKSSQAPKLLFHYYDKDFNNEADTPDNFQSRRPNTSFCFLDIRSPGLGDTAMYLCATSRGVGEWAGANVLTFGAGSRLTVL.

The rearrangement links TRBV6-1 to TRBJ2-4; D is undetermined. This CDR3 region has 13 residues. V was shortened by 2 bases and J by 5 bases, with 7 bases between the two germline ends. Germline lookup yields CDR1 MNHNS and CDR2 SASEGT. In DNA form, the CDR3 reads TGTGCCAGCAGTGAAAAGGTGGAAAACATTCAGTACTTC. Its translation: CASSEKVENIQYF.

V and J are TRBV5-1 and TRBJ2-1; D unclear. The CDR3 consists of 12 residues. CDR1 and CDR2 (germline): SGHRS, YFSETQ. Between the trimmed V and J ends, which lost 3 bases and 7 bases, there was a span of 8 bases. The CDR3 nucleotides read TGCGCCAGCAGCTCCCCTTTAAATGAGCAGTTCTTC. It encodes CASSSPLNEQFF.

CDR3: CSVESGNRAGELFF. Written as DNA, the CDR3 is TGCAGCGTTGAATCTGGTAACAGGGCCGGGGAGCTGTTTTTT. The chain combines TRBV29-1 with TRBJ2-2, with D perhaps TRBD1 (6 bases). The CDR3 has 14 residues. Germline CDR1 is SQVTM and CDR2 is ANQGSEA. Trimming removed 2 bases from V and 6 bases from J, with 13 bases in between.

The chain combines TRBV5-1 with TRBJ2-7, with 7 bases matching TRBD1. The CDR3 extends over 15 amino acids. V was clipped by 1 base and J by 2 bases; unmatched bases: 6. CDR1 SGHRS and CDR2 YFSETQ come from the germline V gene. The CDR3, as DNA: TGCGCCAGCAGCTTGAACAGGGGAATGGCCTACGAGCAGTACTTC. Its translation: CASSLNRGMAYEQYF.

This rearrangement joins TRBV4-1 to TRBJ1-1; D ambiguous. The germline CDR1 and CDR2 sequences are MGHRA and YSYEKL. The V end was cut by 4 bases, the J end by 1 base, with 13 bases between. The CDR3 runs to 15 residues. The CDR3 here is CASSRVTRGNTEAFF. The CDR3 DNA reads as TGCGCCAGCAGCCGAGTCACACGAGGGAACACTGAAGCTTTCTTT.

The rearrangement uses TRBV11-2 and TRBJ1-2; D gene uncertain. V lost 1 base to trimming and J lost 5 bases, with 11 bases between them. Germline CDR1 is SGHAT and CDR2 is FQNNGV. This CDR3 region has 14 residues. The CDR3 DNA reads TGTGCCAGCAGCTTAGCGGCGGAGTTATATGGCTACACCTTC. Amino acid sequence: CASSLAAELYGYTF. The full variable domain, its missing parts supplied by reference TRBV11-2 and TRBJ1-2, is EAGVAQSPRYKIIEKRQSVAFWCNPISGHATLYWYQQILGQGPKLLIQFQNNGVVDDSQLPKDRFSAERLKGVDSTLKIQPAKLEDSAVYLCASSLAAELYGYTFGSGTRLTVV.

This chain connects TRBV30 to TRBJ1-5; D gene unclear. This CDR3 region has 17 residues. Germline V gene lookup returns CDR1 GTSNPN and CDR2 SVGIG (reference sequence). V lost 3 bases and J lost 5, with 23 bases in between. The CDR3 sequence is CAWSGWTLPGIYQPQHF. CDR3 coding DNA: TGTGCCTGGAGCGGATGGACTCTGCCGGGGATCTATCAGCCCCAGCATTTT.

A word on this clone: This same CDR3 is encoded by further DNA sequences in the sample. The rearrangement joins TRBV29-1 to TRBJ2-7; no clear D. The V end lost 2 bases, the J end lost 5 bases, and 13 bases lay between the germline ends. From germline, CDR1 is SQVTM and CDR2 ANQGSEA. CDR3 length: 13 residues. The CDR3 sequence: CSVETGLGNEQYF. The CDR3 bases are TGCAGCGTTGAAACGGGTCTTGGCAACGAGCAGTACTTC.

The chain has TRBV5-5 and TRBJ1-1, with 8 bases matching TRBD1. The CDR3 runs to 14 residues. V trimming: 4 bases; J trimming: 4 bases; junction bases outside the gene matches: 6. Germline CDR1 and CDR2: SGHKS and YYEKEE (reference sequence). The CDR3 DNA reads TGTGCCAGCAGCGAGGACAGGGAGATCACTGAAGCTTTCTTT. It is translated as CASSEDREITEAFF. The full variable domain, rest sourced from reference TRBV5-5 and TRBJ1-1, is DAGVTQSPTHLIKTRGQQVTLRCSPISGHKSVSWYQQVLGQGPQFIFQYYEKEERGRGNFPDRFSARQFPNYSSELNVNALLLGDSALYLCASSEDREITEAFFGQGTRLTVV.

This chain's CDR3 is CASSSLAASSYNEQFF. DNA for the CDR3: TGTGCCAGCAGTTCCCTAGCGGCCAGCTCCTACAATGAGCAGTTCTTC. The genes are TRBV6-5 and TRBJ2-1; 7 nucleotides match TRBD2. CDR3 length equals 16 residues. Per germline, CDR1 MNHEY and CDR2 SVGAGI. The J segment lost 0 bases and the V segment lost 4 bases, leaving 6 bases of the junction unmatched.